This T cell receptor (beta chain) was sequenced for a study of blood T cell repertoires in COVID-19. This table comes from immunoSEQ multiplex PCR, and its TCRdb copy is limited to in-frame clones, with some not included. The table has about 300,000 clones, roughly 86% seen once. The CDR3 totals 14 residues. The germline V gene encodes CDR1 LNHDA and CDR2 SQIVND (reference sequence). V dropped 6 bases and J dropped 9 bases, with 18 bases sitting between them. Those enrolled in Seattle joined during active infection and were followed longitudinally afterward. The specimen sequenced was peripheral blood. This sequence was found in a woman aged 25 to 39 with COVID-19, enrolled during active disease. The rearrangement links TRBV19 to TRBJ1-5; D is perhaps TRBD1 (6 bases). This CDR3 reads CASRQSTGIMPQHF. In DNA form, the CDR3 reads TGTGCCAGTAGGCAATCAACAGGGATCATGCCCCAGCATTTT. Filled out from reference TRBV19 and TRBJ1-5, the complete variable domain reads DGGITQSPKYLFRKEGQNVTLSCEQNLNHDAMYWYRQDPGQGLRLIYYSQIVNDFQKGDIAEGYSVSREKKESFPLTVTSAQKNPTAFYLCASRQSTGIMPQHFGDGTRLSIL.